One and the same sample provided the 21 T cell receptor beta chains below, sequenced in a study of cytomegalovirus exposure and HLA in healthy donors (dated by TCRdb to the late 2010s). Library preparation used the immunoSEQ multiplex PCR assay. A mixture of 60 forward primers for TCR Vbeta segments and 13 reverse primers for TCR Jbeta segments was used in the multiplex PCR. The clones in this table, taken by TCRdb from immuneACCESS, are in-frame only. Not every clone is retained; where verified, under half of the shortfall comes from an unresolved V gene, and the cause of the rest is unknown. This sample lists 95,000 to 150,000 clones; 65% to 85% were detected once. The ten most abundant clones make up over 0.2% of the sample. Source material: PBMCs. The receptors originated from a man aged 50 or older in good health and CMV-seronegative.

This clone was counted between two and nine times. The gene calls are TRBV7-2 and TRBJ2-7, with 9 nucleotides matching TRBD1. This CDR3 is 13 amino acids long. The ends lost 8 bases at V and 2 bases at J; junction bases unmatched: 4. Germline V CDR1 and CDR2: SGHTA, FQGNSA. CDR3 sequence (DNA): TGTGCCAGCGCGACAGGGGGTCCCTACGAGCAGTACTTC. Protein sequence: CASATGGPYEQYF.

V is TRBV9 and J is TRBJ2-3; TRBD2 aligns across 9 bases. This CDR3 is 15 amino acids long. Trimming cost V 3 bases and J 6 bases; bases outside gene matches: 8. Germline lookup yields CDR1 SGDLS and CDR2 YYNGEE. The CDR3 coding sequence is TGTGCCAGCAGCGGGCGGGGGGGCCAAGGGGATACGCAGTATTTT. Translating it yields CASSGRGGQGDTQYF.

The chain joins TRBV28 to TRBJ1-5; 9 nucleotides match TRBD1. The CDR3 runs 14 residues. J was trimmed by 8 bases and V by 6 bases; bases with no gene match: 8. Germline V gene lookup returns CDR1 MDHEN and CDR2 SYDVKM. The CDR3 protein is CASRLGTGIKPQHF. The CDR3 DNA follows: TGTGCCAGCAGGCTGGGGACAGGGATCAAGCCCCAGCATTTT.

Remarks on this clone: The junction departs from germline at one end; a sequencing error may be responsible. The CDR3 DNA is TGCGCCAGCAGTGGACGCACGGGGTCGGCCAAAAACATCCAGTACTTC. Its translation is CASSGRTGSAKNIQYF. This rearrangement joins TRBV10-1 to TRBJ2-4, with a possible D match to TRBD2 (5 bases). The germline gives CDR1 WNHNN, CDR2 SYGVQD (reference sequence). This CDR3 comprises 16 residues.

This rearrangement joins TRBV29-1 to TRBJ2-7, with 9 nucleotides matching TRBD1. V lost 2 bases and J lost 5; bases outside the gene matches: 10. This CDR3 is built from 15 residues. Per the germline V gene, CDR1 is SQVTM and CDR2 is ANQGSEA. For the CDR3, the DNA is TGCAGCGTTGAATTCCCGGGACAGGGTGACCACGAGCAGTACTTC. It encodes CSVEFPGQGDHEQYF.

In its sample, this clone was seen once. V is TRBV11-3 and J is TRBJ1-1; no firm D call. The CDR3 loop spans 13 amino acids. Trimming pared 5 bases from V and 0 bases from J, leaving 7 bases between. Germline values: CDR1 SGHNT, CDR2 YENEEA. CDR3 loop: CASSRRMNTEAFF. Written as DNA, the CDR3 is TGTGCCAGCAGCAGGCGGATGAACACTGAAGCTTTCTTT.

The chain links TRBV27 to TRBJ1-2; no clear D. The CDR3 is 9 residues long. Deletions cut 7 bases from V and 8 bases from J, with 5 bases between. Germline V gives CDR1 MNHEY, CDR2 SMNVEV (reference sequence). Here the CDR3 reads CASNNGYTF. CDR3 bases: TGTGCCAGCAACAACGGCTACACCTTC.

This sequence joins TRBV5-1 and TRBJ1-2; perhaps TRBD1 as D (6 bases). The CDR3 is 15 residues long. Deletions cut 1 base from V and 7 bases from J, with 17 bases between. Looked up from germline, CDR1 is SGHRS and CDR2 is YFSETQ. The CDR3 bases are TGCGCCAGCAGCTTGTTAGCAGGGGAAAGCGGTGGCTACACCTTC. This gives the protein CASSLLAGESGGYTF.

This chain connects TRBV15 to TRBJ2-3; 10 nucleotides line up with TRBD2. The CDR3 is 17 residues long. CDR1 and CDR2 from the germline V gene are LNHNV and YYDKDF (reference sequence). The junction had 6 bases not matched to a gene; V was cut back by 0 bases and J by 3 bases. CDR3 sequence (DNA): TGTGCCACCAGCAGAGAATTTGGACTAGCGGATACAGATACGCAGTATTTT. This encodes CATSREFGLADTDTQYF.

This CDR3 reads CASSQDRGGYEQYF. The CDR3 nucleotides are TGCGCCAGCAGCCAAGATCGGGGGGGCTACGAGCAGTACTTC. The chain joins TRBV4-3 to TRBJ2-7, with 8 bases lining up with TRBD2. Germline values: CDR1 LGHNA, CDR2 YSLEER. J lost 3 bases, V lost 0 bases, and 1 base had no gene match. This CDR3 has 14 amino acids.

The chain links TRBV7-2 to TRBJ2-3; maybe TRBD1 (6 bases). The CDR3 is 15 amino acids. Germline V gives CDR1 SGHTA, CDR2 FQGNSA. Between the trimmed V and J ends, which lost 3 bases and 4 bases, there was a span of 14 bases. The CDR3, as DNA: TGTGCCAGCAGCTTGGGCTCACAGGGCGCAGATACGCAGTATTTT. Translating gives CASSLGSQGADTQYF.

The genes are TRBV11-3 and TRBJ2-1; 7 bases are a match to TRBD1. V lost 1 base to trimming and J lost 5 bases; unmatched junction nucleotides: 8. Germline CDR1 is SGHNT and CDR2 is YENEEA. There are 16 residues in the CDR3. This chain's CDR3 is CASSLARDRFNNEQFF. As DNA, the CDR3 is TGTGCCAGCAGCTTAGCCCGGGACAGATTCAACAATGAGCAGTTCTTC. The full variable domain, in which reference TRBV11-3 and TRBJ2-1 provide the parts outside the CDR3, is EAGVVQSPRYKIIEKKQPVAFWCNPISGHNTLYWYLQNLGQGPELLIRYENEEAVDDSQLPKDRFSAERLKGVDSTLKIQPAELGDSAVYLCASSLARDRFNNEQFFGPGTRLTVL.

This clone was counted a few times. V and J are TRBV7-8 and TRBJ1-3; 7 bases agree with TRBD1. V was pared by 5 bases and J by 1 base, with 8 bases of the junction left unmatched. This CDR3 contains 16 residues. In germline, CDR1 is SGHVS, CDR2 FQNEAQ. The CDR3 DNA sequence: TGTGCCAGCAGCCCGCGGGGACAGAATTCTGGAAACACCATATATTTT. As protein: CASSPRGQNSGNTIYF.

A single count supports this clone. The gene calls are TRBV28 and TRBJ2-7; weak D call: TRBD1 (6 bases). Germline values: CDR1 MDHEN, CDR2 SYDVKM. The CDR3 has 16 residues. V lost 4 bases to trimming and J lost 0 bases, with 16 bases between them. CDR3 loop: CASSSIRQVSSYEQYF. The CDR3 coding sequence is TGTGCCAGCAGTTCAATCAGACAGGTTAGCTCCTACGAGCAGTACTTC. Drawing the rest from reference TRBV28 and TRBJ2-7, the complete variable domain is DVKVTQSSRYLVKRTGEKVFLECVQDMDHENMFWYRQDPGLGLRLIYFSYDVKMKEKGDIPEGYSVSREKKERFSLILESASTNQTSMYLCASSSIRQVSSYEQYFGPGTRLTVT.

This chain uses TRBV9 with TRBJ2-1; 10 bases line up with TRBD2. CDR3 length equals 16 residues. The ends lost 0 bases at V and 3 bases at J; junction bases unmatched: 3. The germline V gene has CDR1 SGDLS and CDR2 YYNGEE. This CDR3 reads CASSVDSSGSYNEQFF. The CDR3 bases are TGTGCCAGCAGCGTAGATTCTAGCGGGAGCTACAATGAGCAGTTCTTC. Together with reference TRBV9 and TRBJ2-1, the CDR3 gives the full variable domain: DSGVTQTPKHLITATGQRVTLRCSPRSGDLSVYWYQQSLDQGLQFLIQYYNGEERAKGNILERFSAQQFPDLHSELNLSSLELGDSALYFCASSVDSSGSYNEQFFGPGTRLTVL.

A few counts support this clone. This chain joins TRBV6-5 and TRBJ1-5, with D maybe TRBD1 (6 bases). V was trimmed by 0 bases and J by 5 bases, leaving 11 bases between them. The CDR3 has 15 residues. The germline CDR1 and CDR2 sequences are MNHEY and SVGAGI. The CDR3 DNA sequence: TGTGCCAGCAGTTACTCTGGGGGGGCTGATCAGCCCCAGCATTTT. This encodes CASSYSGGADQPQHF.

The chain uses TRBV5-1 and TRBJ2-7; 8 bases agree with TRBD1. CDR3 length: 14 amino acids. Trimming at V came to 3 bases and at J to 0 bases, leaving 2 bases not matched to a gene. CDR1 is SGHRS, CDR2 YFSETQ, per germline. In nucleotides, the CDR3 is TGCGCCAGCAGCTCGGACAGGGCCTCCTACGAGCAGTACTTC. It translates to CASSSDRASYEQYF.

This chain joins TRBV18 and TRBJ1-1; the D is unclear. This CDR3 is built from 14 residues. The germline V and J ends were trimmed by 2 bases and 1 base, with 8 bases remaining between them. Germline assignment: CDR1 KGHSH and CDR2 LQKENI. CDR3 loop: CASSPLQTNTEAFF. The CDR3 DNA follows: TGTGCCAGCTCACCATTACAGACGAACACTGAAGCTTTCTTT.

This rearrangement joins TRBV18 to TRBJ1-1; no firm D call. Per the germline V gene, CDR1 is KGHSH and CDR2 is LQKENI. The V gene lost 6 bases and the J gene lost 5 bases, with 13 bases spanning the gap. The CDR3 consists of 13 residues. This CDR3 is CASSTGRETEAFF. In nucleotides, the CDR3 is TGTGCCAGCTCCACCGGTCGGGAGACTGAAGCTTTCTTT.

The CDR3 DNA reads as TGTGCCAGCGAGGGGGGAGGGTCGGCCTACGAGCAGTACTTC. Translating gives CASEGGGSAYEQYF. J is TRBJ2-7 and V is TRBV7-9; perhaps TRBD2 as D (7 bases). The CDR3 has 14 amino acids. The germline V gene has CDR1 SEHNR and CDR2 FQNEAQ (reference sequence). The V end was cut by 8 bases, the J end by 2 bases, with 16 bases between.

This sequence joins TRBV28 and TRBJ2-7; 7 bases fit TRBD2. Germline lookup yields CDR1 MDHEN and CDR2 SYDVKM. The CDR3 is 15 residues long. J lost 1 base, V lost 6 bases, and 9 bases had no gene match. The CDR3 is CASSPPTGGSYEQYF. CDR3 in DNA: TGTGCCAGCAGCCCACCTACCGGGGGGTCCTACGAGCAGTACTTC.